This T cell receptor beta chain was identified in a study of blood T cell repertoires in COVID-19. About the research overall: Sample material is recorded as cDNA or gDNA derived from T cells, B-cell-depleted T cells, or PBMCs.

Assay: immunoSEQ multiplex PCR; the TCRdb copy retains only in-frame clones and omits some. This sample has 310,000 or so clones; 70% to 90% occur once, and the top ten carry 6% to 7%. Germline CDR1 WNHNN, CDR2 SYGVQD (reference sequence). The V and J ends lost 9 bases and 5 bases, in that order; junction bases with no gene match: 14. This CDR3 contains 15 residues. What was sequenced was PBMCs or T cells enriched from blood (not recorded which). V and J are TRBV10-1 and TRBJ2-5, with 8 bases aligning to TRBD2. This receptor was obtained from a middle-aged woman who had recovered from COVID-19. The CDR3 nucleotides read TGCGCCAGTTGGGCCGGGGCGGGAGGTGCTGAGACCCAGTACTTC. Translated: CASWAGAGGAETQYF.